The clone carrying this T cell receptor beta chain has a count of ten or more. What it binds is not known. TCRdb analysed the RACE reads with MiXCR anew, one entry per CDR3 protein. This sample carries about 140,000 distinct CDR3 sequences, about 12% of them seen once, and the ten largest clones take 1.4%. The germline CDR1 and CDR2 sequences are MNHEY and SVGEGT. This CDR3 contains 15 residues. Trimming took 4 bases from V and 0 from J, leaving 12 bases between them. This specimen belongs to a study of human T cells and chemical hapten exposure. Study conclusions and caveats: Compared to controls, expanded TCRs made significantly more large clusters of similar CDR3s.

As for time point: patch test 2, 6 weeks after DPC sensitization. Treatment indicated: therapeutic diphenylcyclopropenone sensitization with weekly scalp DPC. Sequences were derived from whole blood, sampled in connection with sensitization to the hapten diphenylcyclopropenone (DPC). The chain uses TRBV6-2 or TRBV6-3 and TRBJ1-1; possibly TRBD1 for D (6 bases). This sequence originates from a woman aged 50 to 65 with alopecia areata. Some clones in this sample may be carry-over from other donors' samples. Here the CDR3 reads CASSLGQTMNTEAFF. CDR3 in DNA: TGTGCCAGCAGTTTGGGACAAACCATGAACACTGAAGCTTTCTTT.